One and the same sample provided the 13 T cell receptor beta chains below, sequenced in a study of Graves' ophthalmopathy and Graves' hyperthyroidism. Amplification targeted the TCR beta CDR3 regions, with RNA transcripts as the source material. After a first-round RT-PCR with HTBI primers, a second-round multiplex PCR was run. TCRdb called the multiplex PCR reads again in MiXCR, with one record for every CDR3 protein. Counted here are about 740,000 distinct CDR3 sequences, 40% occurring once; the ten biggest clones make up 44%. Sequenced: peripheral blood. These receptors were taken from an adult man with Graves' ophthalmopathy.

The chain combines TRBV2 with TRBJ2-7, with 11 nucleotides matching TRBD1. Germline V gene data show CDR1 as SNHLY and CDR2 as FYNNEI. The CDR3 covers 16 residues. The J segment lost 2 bases and the V segment lost 2 bases, leaving 5 bases of the junction unmatched. CDR3 loop: CASSEWDRGATYEQYF. For the CDR3, the DNA is TGTGCCAGCAGTGAATGGGACAGGGGGGCAACCTACGAGCAGTACTTC.

The J gene is TRBJ2-2, the V gene TRBV9; 9 nucleotides match TRBD2. Trimming cost V 0 bases and J 0 bases; bases outside gene matches: 6. CDR3 size: 18 residues. CDR1 is SGDLS and CDR2 is YYNGEE in the germline V gene. The CDR3 DNA is TGTGCCAGCAGCGTAGTTGGTAGCGGGAGCCCGAACACCGGGGAGCTGTTTTTT. This encodes CASSVVGSGSPNTGELFF.

V and J are TRBV25-1 and TRBJ2-2; 8 bases map to TRBD1. Germline-derived CDR1 and CDR2 are MGHDK and SYGVNS. The CDR3 extends over 15 amino acids. Germline trimming cut 6 bases from V and 5 bases from J; bases unmatched to any gene: 8. The CDR3 nucleotides read TGTGCCAGCAGCAGAGTCAGGGGGCCGACCGGGGAGCTGTTTTTT. The encoded protein is CASSRVRGPTGELFF.

The V gene is TRBV14, the J gene TRBJ2-7; D possibly corresponds to TRBD1 (5 bases). The V gene lost 0 bases and the J gene lost 6 bases, with 12 bases spanning the gap. CDR1 and CDR2 from the germline V gene are SGHDN and FVKESK. This CDR3 spans 14 amino acids. This CDR3 reads CASSQDVRASEQYF. The CDR3 DNA sequence: TGTGCCAGCAGCCAAGATGTCAGGGCAAGCGAGCAGTACTTC.

This clonotype occurred many times. This chain uses TRBV7-2 with TRBJ1-2, with TRBD1 matching over 8 bases. The V segment lost 5 bases and the J segment 4 bases; nucleotides outside the gene matches: 6. Germline V gene sequence: CDR1 SGHTA, CDR2 FQGNSA. CDR3 length: 14 amino acids. The CDR3 protein is CASSPGDRPYGYTF. The CDR3 region has the DNA TGTGCCAGCAGCCCCGGGGACAGGCCCTATGGCTACACCTTC.

The chain links TRBV7-3 to TRBJ2-3; D remains unclear. CDR1 is SGHTA and CDR2 is FQGTGA in the germline V gene. CDR3 size: 13 residues. Trimming cost V 3 bases and J 4 bases, with 8 bases left between them. The CDR3 loop reads CASSFVRSDTQYF. For the CDR3, the DNA is TGTGCCAGCAGCTTCGTAAGGTCAGATACGCAGTATTTT.

Concerning this clonotype: A much larger clone differs from this one at a single base, so this may be a read error. The rearrangement uses TRBV29-1 and TRBJ2-5, with D possibly matching TRBD1 (6 bases). Germline values: CDR1 SQVTM, CDR2 ANQGSEA. The CDR3 is made up of 16 amino acids. Between the trimmed V and J ends, which lost 4 bases and 2 bases, there was a span of 20 bases. The CDR3 spells CSVARGPTRWQETQYF. Written as DNA, the CDR3 is TGCAGCGTTGCCAGGGGCCCGACCCGATGGCAAGAGACCCAGTACTTC. The full variable domain, with the rest looked up from reference TRBV29-1 and TRBJ2-5, is SAVISQKPSRDICQRGTSLTIQCQVDSQVTMMFWYRQQPGQSLTLIATANQGSEATYESGFVIDKFPISRPNLTFSTLTVSNMSPEDSSIYLCSVARGPTRWQETQYFGPGTRLLVL.

This clonotype was detected a few times. V and J are TRBV19 and TRBJ2-7, with TRBD1 matching over 10 bases. V shed 3 bases, J shed 4 bases, and the junction held 6 bases outside the gene matches. Germline CDR1 reads LNHDA; CDR2 reads SQIVND (reference sequence). CDR3 length: 15 amino acids. The CDR3 nucleotides are TGTGCCAGTAGTATGGGGACAGGGGCCACGTACGAGCAGTACTTC. Translated, it gives CASSMGTGATYEQYF.

This chain links TRBV4-1 with TRBJ2-7, with no clear D. The CDR3 sequence is 12 residues long. From germline, CDR1 is MGHRA and CDR2 YSYEKL. The V gene lost 2 bases and the J gene lost 6 bases, with 8 bases spanning the gap. CDR3: CASSQLGIEQYF. As DNA, the CDR3 is TGCGCCAGCAGCCAATTGGGGATCGAGCAGTACTTC.

On this clonotype: The junction departs from the called germline gene at one end, perhaps through a read error. The rearrangement joins TRBV10-3 to TRBJ1-2; D might be TRBD1 (6 bases). The CDR3 is 14 amino acids. Per germline, CDR1 ENHRY and CDR2 SYGVKD. The CDR3 nucleotides are TGTGCCAGCAGTACCCGGACAGCTACGTATGGCTACACCTTC. It is translated as CASSTRTATYGYTF.

V usage is TRBV7-9 and J usage is TRBJ2-2, with unresolved D. This CDR3 has 14 amino acids. CDR1 SEHNR and CDR2 FQNEAQ come from the germline V gene (reference sequence). V lost 5 bases, J lost 4 bases, and 11 bases lay in between. The CDR3 here is CASSPIMGTGELFF. The CDR3 nucleotides read TGTGCCAGCAGCCCAATAATGGGCACCGGGGAGCTGTTTTTT. The entire variable domain, with the rest obtained from reference TRBV7-9 and TRBJ2-2, is as follows: DTGVSQNPRHKITKRGQNVTFRCDPISEHNRLYWYRQTLGQGPEFLTYFQNEAQLEKSRLLSDRFSAERPKGSFSTLEIQRTEQGDSAMYLCASSPIMGTGELFFGEGSRLTVL.

This clonotype occurred many times. The chain recombines TRBV29-1 with TRBJ1-1; D remains ambiguous. V lost 2 bases and J lost 1, with 11 bases in between. The CDR3 spans 14 residues. Germline-derived CDR1 and CDR2 are SQVTM and ANQGSEA. The DNA for the CDR3 is TGCAGCGTTGAATGGGCAGGAGCGAACACTGAAGCTTTCTTT. It yields the protein CSVEWAGANTEAFF.

The chain couples TRBV15 to TRBJ1-6, with 10 bases fitting TRBD1. The CDR3 length is 14 residues. V lost 5 bases to trimming and J lost 12 bases; unmatched junction nucleotides: 7. CDR1 is LNHNV, CDR2 YYDKDF, per germline (reference sequence). CDR3 in amino acids: CATSVRDRGGPLHF. CDR3 sequence (DNA): TGTGCCACCAGCGTTCGGGACAGGGGTGGACCCCTCCACTTT.